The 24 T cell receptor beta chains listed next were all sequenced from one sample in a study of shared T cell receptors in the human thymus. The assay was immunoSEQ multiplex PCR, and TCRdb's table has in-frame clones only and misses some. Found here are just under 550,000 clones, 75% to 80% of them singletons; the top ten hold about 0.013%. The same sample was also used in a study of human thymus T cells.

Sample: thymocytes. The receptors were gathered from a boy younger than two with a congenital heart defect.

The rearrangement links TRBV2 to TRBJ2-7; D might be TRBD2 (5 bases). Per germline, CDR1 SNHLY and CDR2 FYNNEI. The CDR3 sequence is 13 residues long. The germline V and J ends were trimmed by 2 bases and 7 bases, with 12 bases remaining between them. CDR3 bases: TGTGCCAGCAGTGAACCTTGGACTCGAGAGCAGTACTTC. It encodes CASSEPWTREQYF. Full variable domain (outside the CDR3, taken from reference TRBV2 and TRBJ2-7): EPEVTQTPSHQVTQMGQEVILRCVPISNHLYFYWYRQILGQKVEFLVSFYNNEISEKSEIFDDQFSVERPDGSNFTLKIRSTKLEDSAMYFCASSEPWTREQYFGPGTRLTVT.

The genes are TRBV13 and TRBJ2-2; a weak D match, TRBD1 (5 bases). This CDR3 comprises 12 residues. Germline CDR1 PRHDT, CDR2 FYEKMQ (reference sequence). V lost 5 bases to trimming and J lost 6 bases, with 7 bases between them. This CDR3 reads CASSPGPGELFF. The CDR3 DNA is TGTGCCAGCAGCCCAGGGCCCGGGGAGCTGTTTTTT.

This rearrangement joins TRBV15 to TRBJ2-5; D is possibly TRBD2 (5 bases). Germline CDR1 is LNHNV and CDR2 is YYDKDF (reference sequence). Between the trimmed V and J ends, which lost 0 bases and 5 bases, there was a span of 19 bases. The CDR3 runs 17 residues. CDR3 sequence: CATSRDEGERTRETQYF. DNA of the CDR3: TGTGCCACCAGCAGAGATGAGGGCGAGCGGACCCGGGAGACCCAGTACTTC. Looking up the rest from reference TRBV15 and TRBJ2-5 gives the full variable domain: DAMVIQNPRYQVTQFGKPVTLSCSQTLNHNVMYWYQQKSSQAPKLLFHYYDKDFNNEADTPDNFQSRRPNTSFCFLDIRSPGLGDTAMYLCATSRDEGERTRETQYFGPGTRLLVL.

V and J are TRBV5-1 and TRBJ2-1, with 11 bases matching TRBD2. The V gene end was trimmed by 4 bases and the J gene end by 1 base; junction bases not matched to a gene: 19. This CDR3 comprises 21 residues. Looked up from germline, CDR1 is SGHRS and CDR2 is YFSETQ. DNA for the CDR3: TGCGCCAGCAGCCGCGACAGGTATGAGACTAGCGGGATTCGGTCCTACAATGAGCAGTTCTTC. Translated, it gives CASSRDRYETSGIRSYNEQFF.

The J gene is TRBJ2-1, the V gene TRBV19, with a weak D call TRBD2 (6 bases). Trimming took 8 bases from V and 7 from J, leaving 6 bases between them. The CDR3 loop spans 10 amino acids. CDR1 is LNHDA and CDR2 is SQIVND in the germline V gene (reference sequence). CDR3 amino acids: CASAGNEQFF. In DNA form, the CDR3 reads TGTGCCAGTGCGGGAAATGAGCAGTTCTTC.

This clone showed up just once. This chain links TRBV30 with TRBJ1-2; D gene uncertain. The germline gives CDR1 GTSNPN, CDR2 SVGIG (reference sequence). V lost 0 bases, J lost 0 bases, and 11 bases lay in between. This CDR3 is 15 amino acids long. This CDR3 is CAWSVHSQSNYGYTF. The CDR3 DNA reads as TGTGCCTGGAGTGTACACAGCCAATCTAACTATGGCTACACCTTC.

The CDR3 DNA sequence: TGTGCCAGCAGCTTAGGAGCAGGGGGCGAATATCGAGATGGCTACACCTTC. Protein: CASSLGAGGEYRDGYTF. The rearrangement uses TRBV7-2 and TRBJ1-2; 8 bases fit TRBD1. CDR3 size: 17 residues. CDR1 is SGHTA, CDR2 FQGNSA, per germline. V shed 1 base, J shed 6 bases, and the junction held 13 bases outside the gene matches.

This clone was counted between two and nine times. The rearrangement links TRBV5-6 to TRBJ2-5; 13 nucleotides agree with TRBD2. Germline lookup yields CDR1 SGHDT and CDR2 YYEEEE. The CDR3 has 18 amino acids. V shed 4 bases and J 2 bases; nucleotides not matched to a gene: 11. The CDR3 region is CASSRPTSGRHQQETQYF. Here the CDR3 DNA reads TGTGCCAGCAGCCGACCGACTAGCGGGAGGCACCAACAAGAGACCCAGTACTTC.

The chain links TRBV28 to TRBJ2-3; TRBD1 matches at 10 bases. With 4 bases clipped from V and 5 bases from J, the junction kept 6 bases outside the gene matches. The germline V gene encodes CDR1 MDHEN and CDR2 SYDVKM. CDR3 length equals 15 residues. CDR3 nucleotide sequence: TGTGCCAGCAGTTCCGGGACAGGGGTCCAAGATACGCAGTATTTT. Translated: CASSSGTGVQDTQYF.

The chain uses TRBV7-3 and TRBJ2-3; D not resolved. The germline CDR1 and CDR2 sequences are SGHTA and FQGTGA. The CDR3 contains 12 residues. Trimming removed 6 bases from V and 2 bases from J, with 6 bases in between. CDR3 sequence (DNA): TGTGCCAGCAGAACTTACACAGATACGCAGTATTTT. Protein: CASRTYTDTQYF.

CDR3 amino acids: CASSTGTGGHGELFF. The CDR3 DNA reads as TGTGCCAGCAGCACCGGGACAGGGGGCCACGGGGAGCTGTTTTTT. This sequence joins TRBV7-9 and TRBJ2-2, with 12 bases fitting TRBD1. Germline CDR1 SEHNR, CDR2 FQNEAQ (reference sequence). The CDR3 loop spans 15 amino acids. V gave up 5 bases and J gave up 7 bases; unmatched junction bases: 5.

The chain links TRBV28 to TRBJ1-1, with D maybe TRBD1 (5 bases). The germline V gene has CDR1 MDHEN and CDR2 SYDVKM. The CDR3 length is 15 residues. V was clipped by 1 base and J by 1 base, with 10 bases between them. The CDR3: CASSLSRVQNTEAFF. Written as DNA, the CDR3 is TGTGCCAGCAGTTTATCCAGGGTCCAGAACACTGAAGCTTTCTTT.

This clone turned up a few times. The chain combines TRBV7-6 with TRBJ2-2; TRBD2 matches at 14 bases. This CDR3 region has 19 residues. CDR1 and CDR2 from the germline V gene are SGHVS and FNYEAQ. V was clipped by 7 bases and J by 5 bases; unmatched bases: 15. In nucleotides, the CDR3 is TGTGCCAGCAAACCGACTAGCGGGAGGGCCGTTAGAGCGACCGGGGAGCTGTTTTTT. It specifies CASKPTSGRAVRATGELFF. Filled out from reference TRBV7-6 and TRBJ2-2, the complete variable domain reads GAGVSQSPRYKVTKRGQDVALRCDPISGHVSLYWYRQALGQGPEFLTYFNYEAQQDKSGLPNDRFSAERPEGSISTLTIQRTEQRDSAMYRCASKPTSGRAVRATGELFFGEGSRLTVL.

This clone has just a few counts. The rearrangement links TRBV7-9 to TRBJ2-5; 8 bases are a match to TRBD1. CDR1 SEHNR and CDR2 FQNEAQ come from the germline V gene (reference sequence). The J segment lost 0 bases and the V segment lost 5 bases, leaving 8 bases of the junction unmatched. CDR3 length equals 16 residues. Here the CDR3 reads CASSAPGGAYQETQYF. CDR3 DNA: TGTGCCAGCAGCGCGCCAGGGGGCGCATACCAAGAGACCCAGTACTTC.

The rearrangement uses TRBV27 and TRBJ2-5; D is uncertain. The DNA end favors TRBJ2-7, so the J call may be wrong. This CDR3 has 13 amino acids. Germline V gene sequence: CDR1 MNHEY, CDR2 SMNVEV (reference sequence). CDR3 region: CASRPLKPYEQYF. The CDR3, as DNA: TGTGCCAGCAGGCCCCTTAAACCCTACGAGCAGTACTTC.

CDR3 DNA sequence: TGCGCCAGCAGCCAAGGAGGGGACAGCGGGCTATACAATGAGCAGTTCTTC. This translates into CASSQGGDSGLYNEQFF. The genes are TRBV4-3 and TRBJ2-1; a weak D match, TRBD1 (7 bases). V was clipped by 1 base and J by 4 bases, with 17 bases between them. CDR3 length: 17 amino acids. Germline CDR1 and CDR2: LGHNA and YSLEER.

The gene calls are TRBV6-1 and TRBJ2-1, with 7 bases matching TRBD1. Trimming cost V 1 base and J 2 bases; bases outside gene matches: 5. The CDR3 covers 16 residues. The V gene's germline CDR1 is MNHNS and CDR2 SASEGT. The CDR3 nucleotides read TGTGCCAGCAGTGAAGGCCAACAGGGGCCCTACAATGAGCAGTTCTTC. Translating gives CASSEGQQGPYNEQFF.

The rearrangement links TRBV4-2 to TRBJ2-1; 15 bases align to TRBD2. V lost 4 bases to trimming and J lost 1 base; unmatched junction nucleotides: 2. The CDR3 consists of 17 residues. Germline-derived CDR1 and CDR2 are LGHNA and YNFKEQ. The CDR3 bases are TGTGCCAGCAGCCGGGGACTAGCGGGAGGATCCTACAATGAGCAGTTCTTC. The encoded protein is CASSRGLAGGSYNEQFF.

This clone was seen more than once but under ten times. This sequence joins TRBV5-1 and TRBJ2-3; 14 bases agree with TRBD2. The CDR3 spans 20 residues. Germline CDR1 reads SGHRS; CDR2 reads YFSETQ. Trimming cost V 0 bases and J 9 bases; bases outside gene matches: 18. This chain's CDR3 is CASSLATSGRALAGASTQYF. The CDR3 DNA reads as TGCGCCAGCAGCTTGGCGACTAGCGGGAGGGCCTTAGCCGGGGCTAGCACGCAGTATTTT.

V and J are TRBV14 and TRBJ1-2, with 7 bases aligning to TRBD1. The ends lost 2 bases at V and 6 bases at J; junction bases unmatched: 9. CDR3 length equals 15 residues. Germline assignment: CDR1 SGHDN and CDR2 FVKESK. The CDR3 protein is CASSQSMRQGHGYTF. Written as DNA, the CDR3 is TGTGCCAGCAGCCAATCCATGCGACAGGGCCATGGCTACACCTTC.

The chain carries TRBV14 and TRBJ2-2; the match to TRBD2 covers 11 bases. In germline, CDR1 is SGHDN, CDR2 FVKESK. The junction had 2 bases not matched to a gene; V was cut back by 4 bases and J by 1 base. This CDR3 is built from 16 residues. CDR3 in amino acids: CASSRGTSGNTGELFF. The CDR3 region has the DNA TGTGCCAGCAGCCGAGGGACTAGCGGGAACACCGGGGAGCTGTTTTTT.

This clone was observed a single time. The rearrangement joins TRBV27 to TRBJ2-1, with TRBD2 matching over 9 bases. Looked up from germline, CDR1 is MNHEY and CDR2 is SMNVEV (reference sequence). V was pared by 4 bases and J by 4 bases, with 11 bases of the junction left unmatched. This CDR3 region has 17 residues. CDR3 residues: CASSSRGGSGGYNEQFF. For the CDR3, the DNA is TGTGCCAGCAGTTCCCGAGGTGGTAGCGGGGGTTACAATGAGCAGTTCTTC.

The CDR3 sequence: CASSEGDSGRVADTQYF. CDR3 DNA: TGCGCCAGCAGCGAGGGGGATAGCGGGAGAGTGGCAGATACGCAGTATTTT. The chain recombines TRBV5-1 with TRBJ2-3; 9 bases match TRBD2. CDR3 length: 17 amino acids. Germline V gives CDR1 SGHRS, CDR2 YFSETQ. Germline trimming cut 4 bases from V and 4 bases from J; bases unmatched to any gene: 13.

The CDR3 DNA is TGTGCCAGCAGTAAGGGTGGGGCGCCCGACAATGAGCAGTTCTTC. Its protein is CASSKGGAPDNEQFF. The chain is built from TRBV7-2 and TRBJ2-1; maybe TRBD1 (5 bases). Per germline, CDR1 SGHTA and CDR2 FQGNSA. The V gene lost 6 bases and the J gene lost 5 bases, with 17 bases spanning the gap. The CDR3 contains 15 residues. The entire variable domain, with the rest obtained from reference TRBV7-2 and TRBJ2-1, is as follows: GAGVSQSPSNKVTEKGKDVELRCDPISGHTALYWYRQSLGQGLEFLIYFQGNSAPDKSGLPSDRFSAERTGGSVSTLTIQRTQQEDSAVYLCASSKGGAPDNEQFFGPGTRLTVL.